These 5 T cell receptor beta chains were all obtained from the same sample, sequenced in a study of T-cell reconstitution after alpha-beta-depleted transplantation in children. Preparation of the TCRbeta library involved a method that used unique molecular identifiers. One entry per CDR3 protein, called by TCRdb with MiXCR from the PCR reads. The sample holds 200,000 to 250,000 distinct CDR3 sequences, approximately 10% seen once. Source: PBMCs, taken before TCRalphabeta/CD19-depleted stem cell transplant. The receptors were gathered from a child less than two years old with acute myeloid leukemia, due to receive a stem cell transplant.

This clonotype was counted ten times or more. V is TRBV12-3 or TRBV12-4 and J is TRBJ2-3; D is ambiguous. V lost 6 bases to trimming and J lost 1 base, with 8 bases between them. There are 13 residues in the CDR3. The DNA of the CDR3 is TGTGCCAGCAGCATGGACCGCACAGATACGCAGTATTTT. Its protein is CASSMDRTDTQYF.

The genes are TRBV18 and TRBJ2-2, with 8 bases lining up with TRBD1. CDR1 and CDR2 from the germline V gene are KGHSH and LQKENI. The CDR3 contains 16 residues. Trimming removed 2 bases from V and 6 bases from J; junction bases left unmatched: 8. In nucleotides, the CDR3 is TGTGCCAGCTCACCATCACCAGGGGGCATCTCCGGGGAGCTGTTTTTT. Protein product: CASSPSPGGISGELFF.

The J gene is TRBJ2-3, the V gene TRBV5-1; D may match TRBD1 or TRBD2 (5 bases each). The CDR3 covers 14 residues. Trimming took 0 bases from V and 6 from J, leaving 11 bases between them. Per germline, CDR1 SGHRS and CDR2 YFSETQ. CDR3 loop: CASSLGGPGDTQYF. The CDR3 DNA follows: TGCGCCAGCAGCTTGGGGGGACCCGGGGATACGCAGTATTTT.

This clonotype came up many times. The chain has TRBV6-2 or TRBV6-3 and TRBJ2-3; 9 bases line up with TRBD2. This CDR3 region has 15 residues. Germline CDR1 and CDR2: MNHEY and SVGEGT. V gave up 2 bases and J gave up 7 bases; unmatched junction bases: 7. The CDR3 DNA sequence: TGTGCCAGCAGTTACCTTTCCGGGACTAGCAATACGCAGTATTTT. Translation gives CASSYLSGTSNTQYF.

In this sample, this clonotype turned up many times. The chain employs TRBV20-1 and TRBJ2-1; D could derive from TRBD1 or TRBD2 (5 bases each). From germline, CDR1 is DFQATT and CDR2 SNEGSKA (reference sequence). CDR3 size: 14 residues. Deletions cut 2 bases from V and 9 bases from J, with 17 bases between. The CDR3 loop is CSARPGATGIEQFF. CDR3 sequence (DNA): TGCAGTGCTAGACCCGGGGCCACAGGAATTGAGCAGTTCTTC.